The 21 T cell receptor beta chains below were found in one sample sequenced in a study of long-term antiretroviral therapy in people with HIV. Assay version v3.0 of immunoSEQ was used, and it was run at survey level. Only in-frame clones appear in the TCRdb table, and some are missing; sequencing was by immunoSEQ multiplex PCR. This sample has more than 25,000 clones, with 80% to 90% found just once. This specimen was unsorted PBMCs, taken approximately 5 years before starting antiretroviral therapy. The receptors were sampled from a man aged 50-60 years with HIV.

CDR3 nucleotide sequence: TGTGCCAGTATGAGGAGGGACAATGAAAAACTGTTTTTT. Translating it yields CASMRRDNEKLFF. The rearrangement links TRBV19 to TRBJ1-4, with a possible D match to TRBD1 (5 bases). CDR3 size: 13 residues. CDR1 is LNHDA, CDR2 SQIVND, per germline (reference sequence). The V end was cut by 7 bases, the J end by 5 bases, with 11 bases between.

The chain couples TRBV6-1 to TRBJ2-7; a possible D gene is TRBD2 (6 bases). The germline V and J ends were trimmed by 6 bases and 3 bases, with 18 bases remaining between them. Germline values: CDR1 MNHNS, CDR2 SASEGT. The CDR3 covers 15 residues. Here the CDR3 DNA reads TGTGCCAGCAGGGAGGGCCGACAGCCAGACTACGAGCAGTACTTC. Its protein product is CASREGRQPDYEQYF.

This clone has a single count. CDR3 nucleotide sequence: TGTGCCAGCAGTGTACAGCGAAGCACAGATACGCAGTATTTT. Translation gives CASSVQRSTDTQYF. The chain couples TRBV6-4 to TRBJ2-3, with unresolved D. V was pared by 4 bases and J by 0 bases, with 8 bases between. The CDR3 length is 14 residues. Germline V gene sequence: CDR1 MRHNA, CDR2 SNTAGT.

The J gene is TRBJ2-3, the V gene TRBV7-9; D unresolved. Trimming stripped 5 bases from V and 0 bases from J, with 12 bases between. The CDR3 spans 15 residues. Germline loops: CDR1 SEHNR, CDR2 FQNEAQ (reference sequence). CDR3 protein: CASSTYWKSTDTQYF. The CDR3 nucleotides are TGTGCCAGCAGCACCTACTGGAAAAGCACAGATACGCAGTATTTT.

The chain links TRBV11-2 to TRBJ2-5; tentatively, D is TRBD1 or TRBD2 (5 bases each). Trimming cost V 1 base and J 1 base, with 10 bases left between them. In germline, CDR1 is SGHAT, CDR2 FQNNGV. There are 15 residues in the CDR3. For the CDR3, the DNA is TGTGCCAGCAGCTTAGTTACTAGGGGCCAAGAGACCCAGTACTTC. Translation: CASSLVTRGQETQYF.

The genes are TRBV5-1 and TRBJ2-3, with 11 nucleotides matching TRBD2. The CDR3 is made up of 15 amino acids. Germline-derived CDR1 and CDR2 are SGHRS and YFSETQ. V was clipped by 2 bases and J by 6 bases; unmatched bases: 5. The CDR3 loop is CASSFGTSGEDTQYF. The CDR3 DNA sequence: TGCGCCAGCAGCTTTGGGACTAGCGGAGAGGATACGCAGTATTTT.

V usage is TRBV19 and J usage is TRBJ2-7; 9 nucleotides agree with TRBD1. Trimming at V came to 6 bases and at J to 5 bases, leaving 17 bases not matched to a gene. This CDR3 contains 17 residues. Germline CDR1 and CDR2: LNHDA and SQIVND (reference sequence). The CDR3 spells CASRDSFSGTGNHEQYF. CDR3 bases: TGTGCCAGTAGAGACTCTTTCTCCGGGACAGGGAACCACGAGCAGTACTTC. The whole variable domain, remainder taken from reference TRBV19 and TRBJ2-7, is DGGITQSPKYLFRKEGQNVTLSCEQNLNHDAMYWYRQDPGQGLRLIYYSQIVNDFQKGDIAEGYSVSREKKESFPLTVTSAQKNPTAFYLCASRDSFSGTGNHEQYFGPGTRLTVT.

CDR3 coding DNA: TGTGCCAGCAGTTTACCCAGGGGGCCGGAGACCCAGTACTTC. It translates to CASSLPRGPETQYF. The V call is TRBV28, the J call TRBJ2-5; 8 bases fit TRBD1. V gave up 2 bases and J gave up 5 bases; unmatched junction bases: 4. Germline V CDR1 and CDR2: MDHEN, SYDVKM. The CDR3 is 14 amino acids.

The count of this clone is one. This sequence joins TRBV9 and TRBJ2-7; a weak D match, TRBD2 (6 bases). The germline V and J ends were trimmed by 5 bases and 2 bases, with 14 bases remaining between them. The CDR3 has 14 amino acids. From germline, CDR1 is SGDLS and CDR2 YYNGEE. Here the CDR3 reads CASSLTGVAYEQYF. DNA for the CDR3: TGTGCCAGCAGTTTAACGGGGGTGGCCTACGAGCAGTACTTC.

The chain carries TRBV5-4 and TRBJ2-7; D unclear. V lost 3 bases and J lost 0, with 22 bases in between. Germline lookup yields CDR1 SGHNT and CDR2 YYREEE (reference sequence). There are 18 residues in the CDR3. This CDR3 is CASSSDLNVGASSYEQYF. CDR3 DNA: TGTGCCAGCAGCTCTGACCTTAATGTCGGAGCAAGCTCCTACGAGCAGTACTTC. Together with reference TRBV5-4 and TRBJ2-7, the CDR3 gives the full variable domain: ETGVTQSPTHLIKTRGQQVTLRCSSQSGHNTVSWYQQALGQGPQFIFQYYREEENGRGNFPPRFSGLQFPNYSSELNVNALELDDSALYLCASSSDLNVGASSYEQYFGPGTRLTVT.

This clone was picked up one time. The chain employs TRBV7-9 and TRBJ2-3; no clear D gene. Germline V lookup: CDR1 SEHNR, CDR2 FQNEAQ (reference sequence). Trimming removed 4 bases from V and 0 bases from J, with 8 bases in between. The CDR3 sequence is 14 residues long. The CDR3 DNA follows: TGTGCCAGCAGCTCCACCGGGAGCACAGATACGCAGTATTTT. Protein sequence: CASSSTGSTDTQYF.

The DNA for the CDR3 is TGTGCCAGCAGCTCAGAGGGGCGGGCGACGCAGTATTTT. Residues: CASSSEGRATQYF. This chain uses TRBV7-3 with TRBJ2-3; either TRBD1 or TRBD2 may supply D (5 bases each). This CDR3 spans 13 amino acids. Trimming cost V 4 bases and J 9 bases, with 14 bases left between them. Germline loops: CDR1 SGHTA, CDR2 FQGTGA.

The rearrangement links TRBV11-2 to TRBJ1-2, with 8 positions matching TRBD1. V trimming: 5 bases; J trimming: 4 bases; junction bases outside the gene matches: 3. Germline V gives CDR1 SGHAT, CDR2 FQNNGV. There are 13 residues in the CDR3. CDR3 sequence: CASSRTGPYGYTF. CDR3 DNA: TGTGCCAGCAGCCGGACAGGGCCCTATGGCTACACCTTC.

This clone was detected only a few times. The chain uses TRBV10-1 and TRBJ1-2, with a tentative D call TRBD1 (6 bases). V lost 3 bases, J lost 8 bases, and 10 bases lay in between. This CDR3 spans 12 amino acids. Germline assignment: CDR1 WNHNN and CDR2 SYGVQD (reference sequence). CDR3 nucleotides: TGCGCCAGCAGTGATAACAGGGAAGGCTACACCTTC. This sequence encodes CASSDNREGYTF.

CDR3 protein: CASRSSFLVDYGYTF. DNA for the CDR3: TGCGCCAGCCGGTCCTCTTTCTTGGTCGACTATGGCTACACCTTC. The gene calls are TRBV5-1 and TRBJ1-2; D is undetermined. Trimming stripped 7 bases from V and 3 bases from J, with 19 bases between. The CDR3 length is 15 residues. Germline assignment: CDR1 SGHRS and CDR2 YFSETQ.

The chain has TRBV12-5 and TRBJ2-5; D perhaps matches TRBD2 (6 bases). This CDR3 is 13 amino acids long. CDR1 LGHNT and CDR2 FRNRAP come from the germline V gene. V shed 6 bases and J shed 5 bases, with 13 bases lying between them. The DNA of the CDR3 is TGTGCTAGTGGGCTGGGACTGGTGGAGACCCAGTACTTC. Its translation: CASGLGLVETQYF.

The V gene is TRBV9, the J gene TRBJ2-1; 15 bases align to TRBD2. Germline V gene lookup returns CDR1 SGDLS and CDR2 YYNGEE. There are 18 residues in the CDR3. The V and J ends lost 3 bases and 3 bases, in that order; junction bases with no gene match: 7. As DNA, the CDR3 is TGTGCCAGCAGCGCGACGCCGGGACTAGCGGGAGGCTACAATGAGCAGTTCTTC. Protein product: CASSATPGLAGGYNEQFF.

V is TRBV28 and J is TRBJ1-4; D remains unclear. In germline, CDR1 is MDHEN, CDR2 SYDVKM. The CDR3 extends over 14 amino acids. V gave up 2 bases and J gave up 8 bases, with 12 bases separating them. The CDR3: CASSLGQDQEKLFF. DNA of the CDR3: TGTGCCAGCAGTTTAGGGCAGGACCAAGAAAAACTGTTTTTT.

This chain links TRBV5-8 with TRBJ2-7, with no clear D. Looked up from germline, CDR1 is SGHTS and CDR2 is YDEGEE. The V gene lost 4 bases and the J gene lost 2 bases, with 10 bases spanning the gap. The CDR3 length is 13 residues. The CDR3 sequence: CASSPSVPYEQYF. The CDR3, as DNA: TGTGCCAGCAGCCCCAGTGTACCCTACGAGCAGTACTTC. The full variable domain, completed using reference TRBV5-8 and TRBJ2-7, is EAGVTQSPTHLIKTRGQQATLRCSPISGHTSVYWYQQALGLGLQFLLWYDEGEERNRGNFPPRFSGRQFPNYSSELNVNALELEDSALYLCASSPSVPYEQYFGPGTRLTVT.

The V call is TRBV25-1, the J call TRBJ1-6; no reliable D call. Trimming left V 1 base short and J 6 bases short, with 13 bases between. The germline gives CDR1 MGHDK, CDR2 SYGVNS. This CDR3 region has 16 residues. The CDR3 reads CASSEWNGEVNSPLHF. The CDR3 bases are TGTGCCAGCAGTGAATGGAACGGGGAGGTTAATTCACCCCTCCACTTT.

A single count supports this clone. The CDR3 DNA follows: TGTGCCAGCAGATCGGGAGTAGCGGGGAACTACGAGCAGTACTTC. Translation: CASRSGVAGNYEQYF. The J gene is TRBJ2-7, the V gene TRBV27; TRBD2 matches at 8 bases. The CDR3 runs 15 residues. V was pared by 6 bases and J by 3 bases, with 10 bases of the junction left unmatched. CDR1 and CDR2 (germline): MNHEY, SMNVEV (reference sequence).